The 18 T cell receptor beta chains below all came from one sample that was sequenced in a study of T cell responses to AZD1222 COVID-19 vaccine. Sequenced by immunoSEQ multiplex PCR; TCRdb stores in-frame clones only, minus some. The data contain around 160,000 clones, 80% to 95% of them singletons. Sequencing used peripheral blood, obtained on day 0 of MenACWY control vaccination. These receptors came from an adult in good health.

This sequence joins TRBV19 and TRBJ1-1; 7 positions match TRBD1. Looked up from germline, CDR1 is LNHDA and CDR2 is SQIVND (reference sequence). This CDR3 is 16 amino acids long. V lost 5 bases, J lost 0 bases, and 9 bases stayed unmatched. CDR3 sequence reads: CASSPRPGQLNTEAFF. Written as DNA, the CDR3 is TGTGCCAGTAGTCCTCGCCCGGGACAGCTGAACACTGAAGCTTTCTTT.

The CDR3 nucleotides are TGTGCCAGCAGTTTGTACAGGGGATACGTATCACCCCTCCACTTT. Its protein product is CASSLYRGYVSPLHF. The chain employs TRBV28 and TRBJ1-6, with TRBD1 identical over 7 bases. The CDR3 spans 15 residues. The germline V gene encodes CDR1 MDHEN and CDR2 SYDVKM. Trimming removed 3 bases from V and 10 bases from J; junction bases left unmatched: 9. The full variable domain, completed using reference TRBV28 and TRBJ1-6, is DVKVTQSSRYLVKRTGEKVFLECVQDMDHENMFWYRQDPGLGLRLIYFSYDVKMKEKGDIPEGYSVSREKKERFSLILESASTNQTSMYLCASSLYRGYVSPLHFGNGTRLTVT.

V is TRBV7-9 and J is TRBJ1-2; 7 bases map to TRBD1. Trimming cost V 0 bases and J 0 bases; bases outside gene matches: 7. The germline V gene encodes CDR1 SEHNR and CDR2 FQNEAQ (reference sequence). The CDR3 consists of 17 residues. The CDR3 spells CASSLAETGQPNYGYTF. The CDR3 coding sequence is TGTGCCAGCAGCTTAGCCGAGACGGGACAGCCTAACTATGGCTACACCTTC. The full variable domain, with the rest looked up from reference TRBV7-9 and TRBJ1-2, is DTGVSQNPRHKITKRGQNVTFRCDPISEHNRLYWYRQTLGQGPEFLTYFQNEAQLEKSRLLSDRFSAERPKGSFSTLEIQRTEQGDSAMYLCASSLAETGQPNYGYTFGSGTRLTVV.

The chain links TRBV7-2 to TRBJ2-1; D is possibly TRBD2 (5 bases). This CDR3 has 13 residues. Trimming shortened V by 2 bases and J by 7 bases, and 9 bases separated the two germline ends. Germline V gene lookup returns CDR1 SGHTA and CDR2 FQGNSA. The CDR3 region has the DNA TGTGCCAGCAGCTTATTTACGGGGAATGAGCAGTTCTTC. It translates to CASSLFTGNEQFF.

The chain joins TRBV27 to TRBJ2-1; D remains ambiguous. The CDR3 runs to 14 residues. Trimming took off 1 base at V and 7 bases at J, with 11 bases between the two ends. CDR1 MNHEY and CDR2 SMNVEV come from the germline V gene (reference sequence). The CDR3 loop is CASSLWARFNEQFF. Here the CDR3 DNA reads TGTGCCAGCAGTTTATGGGCCCGGTTTAATGAGCAGTTCTTC.

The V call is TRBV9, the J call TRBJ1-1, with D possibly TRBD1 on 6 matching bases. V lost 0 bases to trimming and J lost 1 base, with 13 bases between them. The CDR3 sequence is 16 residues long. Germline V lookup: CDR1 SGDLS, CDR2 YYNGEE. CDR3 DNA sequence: TGTGCCAGCAGCGTAGAAGGGGGTCGAACGAACACTGAAGCTTTCTTT. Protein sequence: CASSVEGGRTNTEAFF.

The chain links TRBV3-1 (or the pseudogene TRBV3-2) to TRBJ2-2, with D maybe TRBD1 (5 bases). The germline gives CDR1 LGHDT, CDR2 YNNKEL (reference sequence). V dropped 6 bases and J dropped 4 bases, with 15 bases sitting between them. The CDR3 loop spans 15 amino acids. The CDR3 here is CASRWSRVGTGELFF. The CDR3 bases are TGTGCCAGCAGATGGTCCAGGGTCGGCACCGGGGAGCTGTTTTTT.

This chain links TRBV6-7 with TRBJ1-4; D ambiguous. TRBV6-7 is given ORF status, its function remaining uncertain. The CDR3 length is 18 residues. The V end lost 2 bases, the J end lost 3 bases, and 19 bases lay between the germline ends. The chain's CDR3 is CASSYRPPKEGPNEKLFF. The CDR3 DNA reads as TGTGCCAGCAGTTACCGCCCCCCGAAGGAAGGACCTAATGAAAAACTGTTTTTT.

CDR3 amino acids: CASRRTANTEAFF. The CDR3 nucleotides are TGTGCCAGCAGAAGGACAGCAAACACTGAAGCTTTCTTT. The genes are TRBV11-3 and TRBJ1-1, with D possibly TRBD1 on 6 matching bases. The CDR3 spans 13 residues. Germline CDR1 and CDR2: SGHNT and YENEEA. Deletions cut 6 bases from V and 2 bases from J, with 10 bases between.

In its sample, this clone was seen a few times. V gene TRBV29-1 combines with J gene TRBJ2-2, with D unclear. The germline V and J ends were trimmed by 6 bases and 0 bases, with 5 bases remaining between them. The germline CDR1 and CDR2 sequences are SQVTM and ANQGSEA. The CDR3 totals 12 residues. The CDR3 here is CSVRANTGELFF. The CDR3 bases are TGCAGCGTCCGAGCGAACACCGGGGAGCTGTTTTTT.

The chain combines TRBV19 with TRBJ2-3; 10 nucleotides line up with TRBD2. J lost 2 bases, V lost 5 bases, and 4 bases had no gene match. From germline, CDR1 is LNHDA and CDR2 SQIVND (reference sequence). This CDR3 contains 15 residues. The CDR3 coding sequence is TGTGCCAGTAGTCTAACTAGCGGGATCACAGATACGCAGTATTTT. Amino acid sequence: CASSLTSGITDTQYF.

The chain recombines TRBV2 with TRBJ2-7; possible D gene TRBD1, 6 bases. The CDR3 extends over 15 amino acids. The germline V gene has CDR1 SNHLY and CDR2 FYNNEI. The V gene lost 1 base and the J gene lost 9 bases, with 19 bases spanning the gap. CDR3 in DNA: TGTGCCAGCAGTGAAGGGGTACAGGGTCAAATAGGGCAGTACTTC. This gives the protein CASSEGVQGQIGQYF.

The CDR3 protein is CASSPLRADEKLFF. In DNA, the CDR3 is TGTGCCAGCAGTCCTCTCCGGGCCGATGAAAAACTGTTTTTT. The J gene is TRBJ1-4, the V gene TRBV6-5; the D is unclear. Deletions cut 5 bases from V and 6 bases from J, with 13 bases between. This CDR3 has 14 amino acids. CDR1 is MNHEY and CDR2 is SVGAGI in the germline V gene.

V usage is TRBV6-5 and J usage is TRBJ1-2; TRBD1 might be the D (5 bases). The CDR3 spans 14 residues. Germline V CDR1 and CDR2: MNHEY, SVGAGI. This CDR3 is CALLPLLGDYGYTF. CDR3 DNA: TGTGCTCTACTCCCCCTCCTGGGGGACTATGGCTACACCTTC.

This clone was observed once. In DNA, the CDR3 is TGTGCCAGCAGTTTAGGCTACCGGGAGCAGTTCTTC. This translates into CASSLGYREQFF. This chain connects TRBV28 to TRBJ2-1, with D hard to call. This CDR3 has 12 amino acids. Germline V lookup: CDR1 MDHEN, CDR2 SYDVKM. Trimming removed 2 bases at V and 10 bases at J, with 9 bases between.

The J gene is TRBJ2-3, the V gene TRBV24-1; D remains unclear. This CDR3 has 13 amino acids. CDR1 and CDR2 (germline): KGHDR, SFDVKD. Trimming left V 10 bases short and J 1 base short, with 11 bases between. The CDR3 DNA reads TGTGCCACTCAGGTCTGGGGCACAGATACGCAGTATTTT. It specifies CATQVWGTDTQYF.

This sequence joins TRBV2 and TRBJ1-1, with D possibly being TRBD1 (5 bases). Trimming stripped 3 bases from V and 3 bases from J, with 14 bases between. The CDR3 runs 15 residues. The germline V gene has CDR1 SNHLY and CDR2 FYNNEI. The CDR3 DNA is TGTGCCAGCAGTGAGGGGCAGGGTCGGCACACTGAAGCTTTCTTT. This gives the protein CASSEGQGRHTEAFF.

The CDR3 here is CASRWGRNTEAFF. The CDR3 DNA follows: TGTGCCAGCAGATGGGGGAGGAACACTGAAGCTTTCTTT. This chain joins TRBV6-5 and TRBJ1-1, with D perhaps matching TRBD1 (5 bases). Germline V gene lookup returns CDR1 MNHEY and CDR2 SVGAGI. The ends were cut back, 6 bases at V and 1 base at J, with 9 bases in the middle. CDR3 length: 13 residues.